The present TCR beta chain was sequenced within a study of T cells in localized non-small cell lung cancer. Study findings and constraints: Tumor showed lower T cell clonality than uninvolved adjacent lung, where it was highest.

Regarding this clone: Its specificity is not known.

There are 16 residues in the CDR3. The germline CDR1 and CDR2 sequences are MDHEN and SYDVKM. The V gene end was trimmed by 2 bases and the J gene end by 14 bases; junction bases not matched to a gene: 16. The protocol was immunoSEQ multiplex PCR, while the TCRdb copy is restricted to in-frame clones and leaves out a portion. The table records about 2,000 clones, under 45% of them present only once. The TCR was taken from a male donor aged 60 or over with stage III squamous cell lung carcinoma. Sequenced material: normal lung tissue next to the tumor, taken before any cancer treatment. This sequence joins TRBV28 and TRBJ2-1, with 9 bases matching TRBD2. CDR3 sequence: CASSLREGLADTMKFF. The CDR3 DNA reads as TGTGCCAGCAGTTTACGCGAGGGACTAGCAGACACGATGAAGTTCTTC.